This entry concerns a single T cell receptor (beta chain). Germline loops: CDR1 SGDLS, CDR2 YYNGEE. The CDR3 is 17 amino acids. V was pared by 0 bases and J by 3 bases, with 17 bases between. The record originates from a study of blood T cells in healthy people across ages. The donors, healthy Caucasians from Russia, were aged about 6 to 95. At least 7 million PBMCs were isolated per sample. The authors ran a second PCR of roughly 6 to 12 cycles using a sample-barcoded 5' primer and a J-beta primer mix. TCRdb reprocessed the 5' RACE reads via MiXCR and lists one record per CDR3 protein. This table has about 1,000,000 distinct CDR3 sequences, under 55% appearing once.

This chain uses TRBV9 with TRBJ2-3, with D tentatively TRBD2 (5 bases). The sequence was obtained from a woman aged 55-75 years in good health. The sequenced sample was blood. CDR3 sequence reads: CASSVEAGGRWTDTQYF. The CDR3 DNA reads as TGTGCCAGCAGCGTAGAGGCAGGTGGGAGATGGACAGATACGCAGTATTTT. The variable domain in full, completed from reference TRBV9 and TRBJ2-3, reads DSGVTQTPKHLITATGQRVTLRCSPRSGDLSVYWYQQSLDQGLQFLIQYYNGEERAKGNILERFSAQQFPDLHSELNLSSLELGDSALYFCASSVEAGGRWTDTQYFGPGTRLTVL.